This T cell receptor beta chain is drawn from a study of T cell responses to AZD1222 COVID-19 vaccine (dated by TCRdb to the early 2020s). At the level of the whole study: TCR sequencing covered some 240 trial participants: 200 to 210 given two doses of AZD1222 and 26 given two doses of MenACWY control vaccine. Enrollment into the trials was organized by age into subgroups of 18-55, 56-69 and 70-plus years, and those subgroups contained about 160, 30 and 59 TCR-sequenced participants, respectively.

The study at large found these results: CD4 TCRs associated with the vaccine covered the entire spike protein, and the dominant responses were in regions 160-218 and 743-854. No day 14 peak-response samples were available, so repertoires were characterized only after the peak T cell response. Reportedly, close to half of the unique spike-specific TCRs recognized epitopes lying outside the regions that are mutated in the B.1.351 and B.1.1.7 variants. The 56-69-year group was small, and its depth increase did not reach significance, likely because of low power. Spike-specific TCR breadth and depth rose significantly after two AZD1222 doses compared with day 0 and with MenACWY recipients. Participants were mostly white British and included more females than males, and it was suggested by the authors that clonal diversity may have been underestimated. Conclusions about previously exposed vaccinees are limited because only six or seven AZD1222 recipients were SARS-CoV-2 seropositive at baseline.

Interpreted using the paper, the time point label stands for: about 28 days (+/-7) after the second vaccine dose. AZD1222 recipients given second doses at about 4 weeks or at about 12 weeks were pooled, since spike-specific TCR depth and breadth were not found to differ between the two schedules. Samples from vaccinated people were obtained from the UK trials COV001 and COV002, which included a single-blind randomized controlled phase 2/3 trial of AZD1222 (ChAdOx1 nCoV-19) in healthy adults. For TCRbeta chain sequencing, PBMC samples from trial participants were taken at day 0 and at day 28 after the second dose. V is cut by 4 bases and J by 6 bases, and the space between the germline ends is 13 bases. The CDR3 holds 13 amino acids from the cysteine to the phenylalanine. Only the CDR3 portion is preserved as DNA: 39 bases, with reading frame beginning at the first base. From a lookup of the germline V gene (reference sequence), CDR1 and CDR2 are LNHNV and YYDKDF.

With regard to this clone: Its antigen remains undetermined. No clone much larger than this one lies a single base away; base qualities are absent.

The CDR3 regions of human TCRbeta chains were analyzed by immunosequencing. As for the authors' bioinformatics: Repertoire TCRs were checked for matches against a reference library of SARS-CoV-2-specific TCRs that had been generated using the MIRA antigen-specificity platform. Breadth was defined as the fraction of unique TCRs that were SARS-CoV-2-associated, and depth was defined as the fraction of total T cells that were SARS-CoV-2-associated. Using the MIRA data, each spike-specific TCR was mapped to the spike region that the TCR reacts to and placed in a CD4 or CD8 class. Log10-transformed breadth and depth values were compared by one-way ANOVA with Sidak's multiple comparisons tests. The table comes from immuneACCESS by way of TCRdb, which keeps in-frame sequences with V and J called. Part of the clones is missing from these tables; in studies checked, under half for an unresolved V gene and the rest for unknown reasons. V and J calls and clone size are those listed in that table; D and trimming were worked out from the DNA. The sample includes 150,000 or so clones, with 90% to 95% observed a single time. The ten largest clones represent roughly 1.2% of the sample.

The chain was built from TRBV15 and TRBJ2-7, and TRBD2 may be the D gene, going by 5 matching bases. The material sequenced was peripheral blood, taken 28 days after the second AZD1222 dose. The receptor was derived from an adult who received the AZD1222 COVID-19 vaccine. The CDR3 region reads CATSTGLSGEQYF. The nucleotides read TGTGCCACCAGCACGGGGTTAAGTGGCGAGCAGTACTTC.